The sample holds a few counts of the clone carrying this T cell receptor (beta chain). Antigen: not known. This sample was taken from a study of beta chain features in type 1 diabetes. Study results and limitations: Moderate but significant shortening of TCRB CDR3s was recorded in all four CD4+ subsets from Type 1 diabetes patients.

The CDR3 has 14 amino acids. V shed 5 bases and J 5 bases; nucleotides not matched to a gene: 5. Per the germline V gene, CDR1 is SEHNR and CDR2 is FQNEAQ (reference sequence). The study reverse transcribed the entire isolated RNA, so it sequenced expressed TCRB transcripts. The assay was immunoSEQ multiplex PCR, and TCRdb's table has in-frame clones only and misses some. Of some 130,000 clones in the sample, approximately 9% were seen once. The chain links TRBV7-9 to TRBJ2-7, with 11 bases that match TRBD1. The sequencing input was central memory CD4+ T cells from blood. This receptor was taken from a young man with type 1 diabetes. CDR3 residues: CASSHRTGGHEQYF. The CDR3 DNA follows: TGTGCCAGCAGCCACCGGACAGGGGGCCACGAGCAGTACTTC.